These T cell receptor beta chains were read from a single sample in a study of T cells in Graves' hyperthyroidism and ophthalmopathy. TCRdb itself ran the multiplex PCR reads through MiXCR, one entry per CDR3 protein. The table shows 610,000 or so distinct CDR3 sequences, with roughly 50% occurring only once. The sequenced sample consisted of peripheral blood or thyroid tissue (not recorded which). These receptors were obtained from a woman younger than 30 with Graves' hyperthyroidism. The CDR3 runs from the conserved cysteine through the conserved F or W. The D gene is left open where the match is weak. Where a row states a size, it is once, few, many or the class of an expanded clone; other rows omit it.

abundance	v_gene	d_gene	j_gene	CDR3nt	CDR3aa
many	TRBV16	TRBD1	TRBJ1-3	TGTGCCAGCAGCCAACCACAGGGGCGCGGAAACACCATATATTTT	CASSQPQGRGNTIYF
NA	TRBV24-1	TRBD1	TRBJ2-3	TGTGCCAGCTCACCCTCGACAGGGCGTCCAGATACGCAGTATTTT	CASSPSTGRPDTQYF
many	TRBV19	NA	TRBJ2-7	TGTGCCAGTAGTATAGACGAGGGGTACTCCTACGAGCAGTACTTC	CASSIDEGYSYEQYF
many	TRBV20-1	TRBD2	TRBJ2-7	TGCAGTGCCGAACGGACTAGCGGGATCTCCTACGAGCAGTACTTC	CSAERTSGISYEQYF
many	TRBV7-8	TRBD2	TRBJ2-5	TGTGCCAGCAGCCCGAGGCGGGAGTTGGGGGAGACCCAGTACTTC	CASSPRRELGETQYF
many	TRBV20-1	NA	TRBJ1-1	TGCAGTGCTGCCACAACAAACACTGAAGCTTTCTTT	CSAATTNTEAFF
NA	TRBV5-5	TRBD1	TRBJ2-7	TGTGCCTGCAATCCGGGACAGGGGGCTTTCGAGCAGTACTTC	CACNPGQGAFEQYF
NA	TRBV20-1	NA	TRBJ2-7	TGCAGTGCTAGAGGCAGGTGGGACGAGCAGTACTTC	CSARGRWDEQYF
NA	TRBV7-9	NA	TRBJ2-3	TGTGCCAGCAGCTTATCGGTTGCTTTCGGCACAGATACGCAGTATTTT	CASSLSVAFGTDTQYF
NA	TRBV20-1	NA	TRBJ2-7	TGCAGTGCCCTCGACTACGAGCAGTACTTC	CSALDYEQYF
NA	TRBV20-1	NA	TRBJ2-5	TGCAGTGCTAGGAGACAGTACTTC	CSARRQYF
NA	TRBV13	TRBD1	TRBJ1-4	TGTGCCAGCAGCGACCGGGACAGGTCTGAAAAACTGTTTTTT	CASSDRDRSEKLFF
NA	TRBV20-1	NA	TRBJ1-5	TGCAGTGCCAGCCGTTCCCGGGACAGCAATCAGCCCCAGCATTTT	CSASRSRDSNQPQHF
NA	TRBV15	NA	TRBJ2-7	TGTGCCGCCAGCAAGAATCCCAACTACGAGCAGTACTTC	CAASKNPNYEQYF
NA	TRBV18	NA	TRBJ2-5	TGTGCCAGCTCACCAGCTACGGGTGAGGAGACCCAGTACTTC	CASSPATGEETQYF
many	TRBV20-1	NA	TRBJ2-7	TGCAGTGCTAGAGATTTGTTAGGTGGGGGAACCTACGAGCAGTACTTC	CSARDLLGGGTYEQYF
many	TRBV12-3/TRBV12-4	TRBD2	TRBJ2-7	TGTGCCAGCAGTTTACTAGCGGGACTGTACGAGCAGTACTTC	CASSLLAGLYEQYF
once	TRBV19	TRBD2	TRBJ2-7	TGTGCCAGTAGAGGTCCAGCGGGGACGACCTACAATGAGCAGTACTTC	CASRGPAGTTYNEQYF
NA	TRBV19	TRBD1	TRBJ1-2	TGTGCCAGTCTCCCCGCGGACAGGGAGGGTGGCTACACCTTC	CASLPADREGGYTF
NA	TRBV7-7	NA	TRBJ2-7	TGTGCTAGCAGCTTAGTTACGGGGGAGCAGTACTTC	CASSLVTGEQYF
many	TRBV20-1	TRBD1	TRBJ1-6	TGCAGTGCCATAGGGACAGGGGGCTACTCACCCCTCCACTTT	CSAIGTGGYSPLHF
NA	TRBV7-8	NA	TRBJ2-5	TGTGCCAGCAGTTTAGGGCAGGGTGCGGGGACCCAGTACTTC	CASSLGQGAGTQYF
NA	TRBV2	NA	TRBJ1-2	TGTGCCAGCAGTGGGCCACTTTATGGCTACACCTTC	CASSGPLYGYTF
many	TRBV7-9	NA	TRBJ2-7	TGTGCCAGCAGCTCCCTCCTCCTCGGTAGTGCCTCCTACGAGCAGTACTTC	CASSSLLLGSASYEQYF
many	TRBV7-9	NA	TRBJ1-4	TGTGCCAGCAGCTTAGGACGAAATGAAAAACTGTTTTTT	CASSLGRNEKLFF
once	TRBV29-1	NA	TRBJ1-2	TGCAGCGTGGCGGCGGGCACGAACAACTATGGCTACACCTTC	CSVAAGTNNYGYTF
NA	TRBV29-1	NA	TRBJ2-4	TGCAGCGTTGAAGCCCAGGGTGTTGGCAAAAACATTCAGTACTTC	CSVEAQGVGKNIQYF
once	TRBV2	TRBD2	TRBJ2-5	TGTGCCAGTGGCGAGTGGGGGGGGGAGACCCAGTACTTC	CASGEWGGETQYF
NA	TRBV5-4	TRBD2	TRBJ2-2	TGTGCCAGCAGCTTGGAGGGACTAGCGGGAAAGAACACCGGGGAGCTGTTTTTT	CASSLEGLAGKNTGELFF
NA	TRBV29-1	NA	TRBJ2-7	TGCAGCGTTGAAGATCTCTACGAGCAGTACTTC	CSVEDLYEQYF
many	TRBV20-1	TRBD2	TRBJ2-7	TGCAGTGCTAGAGATGGCGGGGGAGTAAGCGAGCAGTACTTC	CSARDGGGVSEQYF
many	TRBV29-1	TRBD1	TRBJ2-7	TGCAGCGTTAACAGGGGGCGAAACGAGCAGTACTTC	CSVNRGRNEQYF
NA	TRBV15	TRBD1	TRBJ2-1	TGTGCCACCAGCAACCACAGGGGAAACAATGAGCAGTTCTTC	CATSNHRGNNEQFF
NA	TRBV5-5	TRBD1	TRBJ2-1	TGTGCCAGCAGCTTAAATGGGGACAGTCACAATGAGCAGTTCTTC	CASSLNGDSHNEQFF
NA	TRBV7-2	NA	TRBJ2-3	TGTGCCAGCAGCTTAATCTCAGATACGCAGTATTTT	CASSLISDTQYF
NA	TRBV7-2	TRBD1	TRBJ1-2	TGTGCCAGCACCCGACAGGGTTCTGACTACACCTTC	CASTRQGSDYTF
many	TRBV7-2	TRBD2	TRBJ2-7	TGTGCCAGCAGCTCCTGGGGCGGCGGGAGTTACGAGCAGTACTTC	CASSSWGGGSYEQYF
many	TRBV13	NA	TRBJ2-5	TGTGCCAGCAGCTTAGTCGGGCGGAAAGAGACCCAGTACTTC	CASSLVGRKETQYF
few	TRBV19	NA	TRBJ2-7	TGTGCCAGCTCACCACCGTCCCCGGGTTTCTCCTACGAGCAGTACTTC	CASSPPSPGFSYEQYF
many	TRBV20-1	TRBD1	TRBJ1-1	TGCAGTGCAACCGACAGGGACACTGAAGCTTTCTTT	CSATDRDTEAFF
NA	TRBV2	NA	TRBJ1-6	TGTGCCAGCAGTGAGGACGGTAATTCACCCCTCCACTTT	CASSEDGNSPLHF
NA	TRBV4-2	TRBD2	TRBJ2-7	TGTGCCAGCAGCCCGAGACTAGCGGGAGAGGAGGAGCAGTACTTC	CASSPRLAGEEEQYF
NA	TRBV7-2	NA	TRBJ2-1	TGTGCCAGCCTGAAGGGGAATGAGCAGTTCTTC	CASLKGNEQFF
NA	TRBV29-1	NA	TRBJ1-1	TGCAGCGTTGAGACAGGCGCTACTGAAGCTTTCTTT	CSVETGATEAFF
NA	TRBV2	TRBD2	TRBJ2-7	TGTGCCAGCAGTGAAGGGGCTAGCGGGACCTACGAGCAGTACTTC	CASSEGASGTYEQYF
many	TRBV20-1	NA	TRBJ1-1	TGCAGTGCTAGTAGTTGGGGGTTGAACACTGAAGCTTTCTTT	CSASSWGLNTEAFF
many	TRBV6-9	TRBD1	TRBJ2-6	TGTGCCAGCAGTAACCTGGACAGGGGGTCCGGGGCCAACGTCCTGACTTTC	CASSNLDRGSGANVLTF
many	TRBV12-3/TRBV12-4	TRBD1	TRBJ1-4	TGTGCCAGCAGACCAAGGGACAGCGCAACTAATGAAAAACTGTTTTTT	CASRPRDSATNEKLFF
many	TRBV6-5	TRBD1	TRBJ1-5	TGTGCCAGCACCCCGACAGGGATCAATCAGCCCCAGCATTTT	CASTPTGINQPQHF
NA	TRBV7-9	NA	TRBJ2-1	TGTGCCAGCAGCTTAGTTGAGATCTACAATGAGCAGTTCTTC	CASSLVEIYNEQFF
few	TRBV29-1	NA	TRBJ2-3	TGCAGCGTTGTGGGCAGACCGAGCACAGATACGCAGTATTTT	CSVVGRPSTDTQYF
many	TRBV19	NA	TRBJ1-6	TGTGCCAGTAGCGGGACGCACGGATCACCCCTCCACTTT	CASSGTHGSPLHF
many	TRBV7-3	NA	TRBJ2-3	TGTGCCAGCAGCCACAGCGGAGGTACGCAGTATTTT	CASSHSGGTQYF
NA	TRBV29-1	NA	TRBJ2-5	TGCAGCATCCCGACGGGGGAATGGATAGAGACCCAGTACTTC	CSIPTGEWIETQYF
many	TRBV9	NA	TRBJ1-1	TGTGCCAGCAAACCAGCGTCTGAAGCTTTCTTT	CASKPASEAFF
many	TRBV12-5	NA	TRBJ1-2	TGTGCTAGTGGTCCCACACGAGCCCTCTTCTATGGCTACACCTTC	CASGPTRALFYGYTF
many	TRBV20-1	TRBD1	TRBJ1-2	TGCAGTGCTAGAGATATCCGGACAGGCTATGGCTACACCTTC	CSARDIRTGYGYTF
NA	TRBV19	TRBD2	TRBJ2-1	TGTGCCAGTAGTCTGGCGGGGGTCTACAATGAGCAGTTCTTC	CASSLAGVYNEQFF